Included here is one T cell receptor beta chain sequence, with context. Its antigen is as yet unknown. This CDR3 has 14 amino acids. Germline loops: CDR1 GTSNPN, CDR2 SVGIG (reference sequence). V gave up 2 bases and J gave up 5 bases; unmatched junction bases: 6. Measured with immunoSEQ multiplex PCR; TCRdb has only the in-frame clones, and not every one. The sample carries some 130,000 clones, 88% recorded once. The data derive from a study of cytomegalovirus exposure and HLA in healthy donors. Study-level findings and limits: Cytomegalovirus-associated status was assigned to approximately 160 TCR beta chains. Three chains linked to CMV were shown in vitro to be specific for CMV antigens.

This sequence originates from a man in his thirties or forties in good health and CMV-seronegative. The chain joins TRBV30 to TRBJ2-3; 8 bases match TRBD2. Sequenced sample: PBMCs. The CDR3 here is CAWSLAGGRDTQYF. CDR3 DNA: TGTGCCTGGAGTCTGGCGGGAGGACGAGATACGCAGTATTTT.